This T cell receptor beta chain appears in the sequencing data of a study of graft-versus-host responses after intestinal transplantation. With 6 bases clipped from V and 5 bases from J, the junction kept 5 bases outside the gene matches. CDR1 is ENHRY, CDR2 SYGVKD, per germline. The CDR3 loop spans 14 amino acids. TCRdb's copy holds only in-frame clones and misses some; the assay was immunoSEQ multiplex PCR. This sample has almost 55,000 clones; 75% to 95% occur once, and the top ten carry around 5.5%. This chain links TRBV10-3 with TRBJ2-7, with 12 nucleotides matching TRBD2. This TCR derives from a human patient who received an intestinal transplant, so some T cells may come from the graft donor. The sample was PBMCs, taken roughly 680 days after intestinal transplant. The CDR3: CAISLAGGRNEQYF. The CDR3 DNA is TGTGCCATCAGCCTAGCGGGGGGGCGCAACGAGCAGTACTTC.